This T cell receptor (beta chain) was profiled in a study of T cell repertoires in cytomegalovirus infection. Across the whole study: Researchers turned to recently identified HLA-C-restricted CMV epitopes as well as well-studied HLA-B-restricted ones. Study-wide results and caveats: The response measured ex vivo was dominated by TCR beta clonotypes (HLA-C-restricted and CMV-specific).

TCRdb re-analysed the reads in MiXCR, keeping a single row per CDR3 protein. The table lists over 250,000 distinct CDR3 sequences, less than 25% of them singletons. V trimming: 5 bases; J trimming: 4 bases; junction bases outside the gene matches: 9. The CDR3 totals 16 residues. Germline CDR1 is MNHEY and CDR2 is SVGEGT. With respect to this clonotype: What it recognizes is unknown.

This TCR was recovered from a human donor in good health (CMV status not recorded). Some clones in this sample may be carry-over from other donors' samples. The V gene is TRBV6-2 or TRBV6-3, the J gene TRBJ1-1, with TRBD1 matching over 11 bases. The material was cultured PBMCs, obtained from culture after CMV antigen stimulation. The CDR3 spells CASSRDRGRSGTEAFF. The CDR3 DNA reads as TGTGCCAGCAGTCGGGACAGGGGGAGAAGTGGCACTGAAGCTTTCTTT.